This T cell receptor (beta chain) was captured by sequencing in a study of T cells in Graves' hyperthyroidism and ophthalmopathy (dated by TCRdb to the late 2010s). With respect to the entire study: Peripheral blood was sampled at the time of initial diagnosis, prior to any treatment. To identify TCR V-J signatures that set the groups apart, the researchers used a discovery cohort of roughly 100 patients, made up of about 44 with Graves' ophthalmopathy and 57 with stable Graves' hyperthyroidism. Prospective prediction of ophthalmopathy was tested in an independent validation cohort of fewer than 20 hyperthyroidism patients and 17 patients who later progressed to ophthalmopathy. For training and testing, the 110 or so patients in the discovery cohort were randomly divided in a 7:3 ratio. The study also compared thyroid tissue and blood T-cell repertoires from roughly six Graves' hyperthyroidism patients. Following sampling, methimazole starting at 30 mg daily was given to hyperthyroidism patients, and high-dose intravenous methylprednisolone was given to ophthalmopathy patients. According to the paper, TCR Vbeta CDR3 sequencing was carried out on some 130 peripheral blood samples, which came from under 50 ophthalmopathy, 75 or so hyperthyroidism and around 17 progressor patients.

The TCR beta CDR3 regions were amplified from the RNA transcripts. The first round of RT-PCR for the TCR CDR3 was performed with the HTBI primer set and the Qiagen OneStep RT-PCR kit. Libraries were constructed in a second round of multiplex PCR, after which size selection and purification were performed. Libraries were sequenced paired-end with 100 bp reads on an Illumina HiSeq2000. Per the authors' processing: SOAPnuke was used to process the raw data, with reads discarded if the reads contained adapters or uncalled bases, had a mean Phred below 15, or lacked an exact constant-primer or identifier match. COPE v1.2.5 was used to merge the high-quality paired reads, and each unique nucleotide sequence was defined as a clonotype. MiTCR v1.1 was used to align clonotypes to the IMGT TRBV, TRBD and TRBJ reference segments. The analysis was restricted to V-J combinations with a frequency above 0.0001, which together covered 99.2% of the repertoires. A TCS score was defined as the ratio of F50 (clonal expansion) to E x V (chaos), with BLOSUM62-based TCRdist applied between CDR3 peptides within each V-J. Welch's t-statistics and random forest reduced 450 to 600 V-J features to under 15, which were used in a naive Bayes classifier (R e1071). TCRdb reprocessed the public reads (quality trimming at Q25 with fastp, clone calling with MiXCR) and kept in-frame beta chains. Rows matching on CDR3 protein sequence are summarized as one entry with the most common DNA and genes. TCRdb's processing, not the authors' own work, is the source of the V and J calls. Recorded for this sample are approximately 530,000 distinct CDR3 sequences; over 15% of them occurred a single time. Around 18% of the sample comes from the top ten.

General findings and caveats noted by the study authors: Most expanded thyroid clonotypes (frequency above 0.001) were also found in blood, which suggests that blood repertoires may mirror thyroid immune responses. During validation, the model predicted progression to ophthalmopathy a median of approximately 7 months ahead of onset, with around 65% sensitivity and 72% to 80% specificity. Sample size was not statistically predetermined, and investigators were not blinded to group allocation. A model built on a 13 V-J signature distinguished ophthalmopathy from stable hyperthyroidism, reaching around 90% sensitivity and 81.08% specificity in cross-validation and 80%/75% in testing.

This clonotype was seen more than once but under ten times. The antigen it recognizes is unknown. No base quality information exists; no much larger clone differs at one position. Stable Graves' hyperthyroidism was defined as the absence of progression to ophthalmopathy over 18 months of follow-up. The hyperthyroidism patients were between 18 and 65 years old and newly diagnosed, with a disease duration of less than 2 months. Any patient with an uncontrolled infection, another autoimmune disease, pregnancy or lactation was excluded. Diagnoses were based on clinical symptoms, serum thyroxine and TRAb, thyroid ultrasound and orbital computed tomography. PBMCs were separated from around 9.1 ml of fresh peripheral blood using Ficoll-Paque density gradient centrifugation. Total RNA was extracted using Trizol reagent, and RNA quality was assessed on an Agilent 2100 Bioanalyzer. Taken from cysteine to phenylalanine, the CDR3 has 17 residues. Of all the DNA, just the CDR3 is kept, 51 bases in frame from base 1. The CDR1 and CDR2 encoded by the germline V gene are MNHNS and SASEGT. Trimming takes 5 bases off V and 8 bases off J; junction bases not matched to a gene: 13.

The receptor comes from a woman aged 18-29 years with Graves' hyperthyroidism. The sequencing input was blood. The rearrangement combines TRBV6-1 with TRBJ2-1; TRBD2 fits 12 bases in the junction. The CDR3 in this case is CASSSQSSGGAGDEQFF. The DNA sequence is as follows: TGTGCCAGCAGTTCCCAGTCTAGCGGGGGGGCAGGCGATGAGCAGTTCTTC.